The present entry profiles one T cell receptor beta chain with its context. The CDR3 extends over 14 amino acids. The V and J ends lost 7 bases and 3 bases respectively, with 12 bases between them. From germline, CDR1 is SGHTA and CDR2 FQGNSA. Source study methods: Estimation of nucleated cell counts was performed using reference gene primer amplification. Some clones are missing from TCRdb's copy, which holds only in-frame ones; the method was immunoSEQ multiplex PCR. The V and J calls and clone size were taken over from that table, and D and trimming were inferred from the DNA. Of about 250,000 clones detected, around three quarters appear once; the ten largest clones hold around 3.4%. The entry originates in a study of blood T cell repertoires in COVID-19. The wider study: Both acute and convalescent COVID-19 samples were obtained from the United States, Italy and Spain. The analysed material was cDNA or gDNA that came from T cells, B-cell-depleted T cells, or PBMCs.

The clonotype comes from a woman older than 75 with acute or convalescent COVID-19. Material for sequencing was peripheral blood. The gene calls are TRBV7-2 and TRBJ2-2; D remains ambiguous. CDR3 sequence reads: CASTLPVYTGELFF. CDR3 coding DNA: TGTGCCAGCACCCTCCCAGTTTACACCGGGGAGCTGTTTTTT. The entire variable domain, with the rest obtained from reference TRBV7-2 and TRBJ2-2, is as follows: GAGVSQSPSNKVTEKGKDVELRCDPISGHTALYWYRQSLGQGLEFLIYFQGNSAPDKSGLPSDRFSAERTGGSVSTLTIQRTQQEDSAVYLCASTLPVYTGELFFGEGSRLTVL.